The source of this TCR beta chain is a study of OX40 agonist ivuxolimab in advanced cancers. Study-wide results and caveats: Several nonresponders also turned out to have low normalized T-cell clonal expansion.

Sequencing was performed with immunoSEQ multiplex PCR; in TCRdb, only in-frame clones are kept and a portion is missing. The sample shows 90,000 to 100,000 clones, 90% of them seen only once. Regarding this clone: Its antigen is unknown. Additional DNA sequences in this sample encode the identical CDR3.

The germline V gene has CDR1 GTSNPN and CDR2 SVGIG (reference sequence). Trimming stripped 0 bases from V and 5 bases from J, with 10 bases between. The CDR3 covers 13 residues. The sample here was CD4+ or CD8+ T cells sorted from blood, taken in a trial of the OX40 agonist ivuxolimab. This sequence joins TRBV30 and TRBJ1-1; D is perhaps TRBD1 (5 bases). This clonotype was obtained from an adult with an advanced solid tumor such as melanoma, head and neck, liver or kidney cancer. CDR3 amino acids: CAWSVRGDTEAFF. As DNA, the CDR3 is TGTGCCTGGAGTGTTAGGGGAGATACTGAAGCTTTCTTT.